This T cell receptor beta chain was captured in a study of blood T cell repertoires in COVID-19. Per the original methods: It was from reference gene primer amplification that nucleated cell counts were estimated. The method was immunoSEQ multiplex PCR; TCRdb's version includes in-frame clones alone and lacks a portion of them. Clone size and the V and J calls come from that table; the DNA yielded D and trimming. In the table there are 95,000 to 150,000 clones, approximately 83% of which are singletons. The CDR3 is 13 amino acids. The J segment lost 4 bases and the V segment lost 7 bases, leaving 5 bases of the junction unmatched.

The source material was peripheral blood. The rearrangement joins TRBV12-3 or TRBV12-4 to TRBJ1-1; 8 bases match TRBD1. The sequence derives from a woman aged 65 to 85 with acute or convalescent COVID-19. CDR3 bases: TGTGCCAGCATCGTTACAGGGGGCACTGAAGCTTTCTTT. The encoded protein is CASIVTGGTEAFF.